The clone carrying this T cell receptor beta chain occurred many times. No antigen is known for it. MiXCR, applied by TCRdb to the 5' RACE reads, yields one record per CDR3 protein. Among tens of thousands of distinct CDR3 sequences, around 4% were seen once, and the ten largest hold roughly 1.5%. The data belong to a study of neurological immune-mediated disorders. Regarding the study as a whole: No CDR3 amino acid sequences were shared by expanded clones across subjects, suggesting private repertoires in all groups. When repertoires were grouped phylogenetically, those of 18 of 34 multiple sclerosis patients fell into one related-CDR3 cluster, a possible signature.

This CDR3 is built from 15 residues. The sequence was collected from a man aged 30 to 45 with multiple sclerosis. Sequenced material: PBMCs. This chain links TRBV21-1 with TRBJ2-1; the table gives TRBD1 as D, unverified against the DNA. TRBV21-1 is described as a pseudogene. DNA of the CDR3: TGTGCCAGCAGCGAAAACAGGGGACCCTACAATGAGCAGTTCTTC. Protein sequence: CASSENRGPYNEQFF.